The clone carrying this T cell receptor beta chain has just a few counts. Its antigen remains unidentified. MiXCR, applied by TCRdb to the 5' RACE reads, yields one record per CDR3 protein. The repertoire consists of 290,000 or so distinct CDR3 sequences, with roughly a fifth occurring once and the leading ten covering roughly 20%. CDR1 is KGHDR and CDR2 is SFDVKD in the germline V gene. CDR3 length: 16 residues. Germline trimming cut 10 bases from V and 10 bases from J; bases unmatched to any gene: 21. The sample is drawn from a study of T-cell memory formation after mild COVID-19. Looking at the study overall: Each donor largely had its own TCR clusters. Study-wide results and limits: Within pre-infection memory, some responding clones were found, suggesting cross-reactive memory joined. Clones that contracted from day 15 to 85 were balanced CD4/CD8, while later expanders leaned CD4+.

Specimen: PBMCs or a T cell subset sorted from them (not recorded which). The TCR originated in a man in his late teens or twenties who had mild COVID-19 (a few samples of this study predate the infection). Cell type and time point are not known. The chain joins TRBV24-1 to TRBJ2-3; 8 nucleotides match TRBD2. The CDR3: CATTDSSGGIRTPQYF. The CDR3 coding sequence is TGTGCCACTACGGACAGTTCGGGGGGGATACGCACACCGCAGTATTTT.